This TCR beta chain was sequenced for a study of tumor-infiltrating lymphocytes in primary liver carcinoma. Findings and limits, study-wide: It was tumor-adjacent and tumor-blood pairs that overlapped less than tumor region pairs did.

The roughly 20-31 mg bulk tissue piece was not sorted before simultaneous RNA and DNA extraction. Enrolled patients were chronically infected with HBV and treatment-naive. As for this clonotype: The antigen is undetermined.

With roughly 540 ng total RNA as template and a constant-region primer, TCR beta cDNA was made. Sequencing libraries for TCR beta derived from three nested multiplex PCR rounds that used slightly modified ARM-PCR. TRBV1-TRBV30 forward primers paired with a C-beta reverse primer drove the first two PCR rounds, about 10 cycles each. TCRdb ran MiXCR on the multiplex PCR reads and lists one entry per CDR3 protein. Of roughly 30,000 distinct CDR3 sequences listed, less than 75% are singletons. CDR3 size: 15 residues. The chain recombines TRBV12-3 or TRBV12-4 with TRBJ2-5; D possibly corresponds to TRBD2 (6 bases). This receptor was obtained from a woman aged 25-40 years with primary liver carcinoma and hepatitis B virus infection. The sample taken for sequencing was liver tumor tissue from sampling region 3. The subset: tumor region T3, left-lateral pole. CDR3 amino acids: CPSSTYLGSEETQYF. In DNA, the CDR3 is TGTCCTAGCAGCACCTACCTCGGGAGCGAGGAGACCCAGTACTTC.